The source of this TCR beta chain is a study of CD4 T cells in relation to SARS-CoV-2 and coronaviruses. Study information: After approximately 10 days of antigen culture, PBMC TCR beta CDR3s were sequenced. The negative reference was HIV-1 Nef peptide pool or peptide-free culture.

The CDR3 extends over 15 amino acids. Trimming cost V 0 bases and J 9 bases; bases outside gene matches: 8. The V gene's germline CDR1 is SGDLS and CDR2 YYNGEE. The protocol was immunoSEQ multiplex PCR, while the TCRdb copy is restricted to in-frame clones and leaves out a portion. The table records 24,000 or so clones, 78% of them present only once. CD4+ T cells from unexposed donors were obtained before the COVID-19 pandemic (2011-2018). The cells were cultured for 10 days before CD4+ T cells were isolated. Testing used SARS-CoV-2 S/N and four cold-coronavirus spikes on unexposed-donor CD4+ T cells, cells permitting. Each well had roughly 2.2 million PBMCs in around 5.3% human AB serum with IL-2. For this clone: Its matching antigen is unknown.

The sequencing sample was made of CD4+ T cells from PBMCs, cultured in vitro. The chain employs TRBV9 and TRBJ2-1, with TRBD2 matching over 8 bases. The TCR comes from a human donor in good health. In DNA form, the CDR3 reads TGTGCCAGCAGCGTAGCGGGAGGGCCGGGTAGTGAGCAGTTCTTC. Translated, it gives CASSVAGGPGSEQFF.